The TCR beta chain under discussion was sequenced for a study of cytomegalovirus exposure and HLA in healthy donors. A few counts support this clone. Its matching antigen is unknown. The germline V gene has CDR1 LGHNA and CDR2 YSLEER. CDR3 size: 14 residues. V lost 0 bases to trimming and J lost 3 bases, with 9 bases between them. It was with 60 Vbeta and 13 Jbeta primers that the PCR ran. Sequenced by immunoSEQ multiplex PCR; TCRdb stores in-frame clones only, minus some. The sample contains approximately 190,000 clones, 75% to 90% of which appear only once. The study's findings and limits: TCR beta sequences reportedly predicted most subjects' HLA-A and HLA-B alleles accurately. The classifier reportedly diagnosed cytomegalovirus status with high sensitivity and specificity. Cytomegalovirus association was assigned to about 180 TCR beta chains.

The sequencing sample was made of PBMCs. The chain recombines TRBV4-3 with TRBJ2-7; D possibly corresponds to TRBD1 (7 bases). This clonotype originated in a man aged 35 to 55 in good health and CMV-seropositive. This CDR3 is CASSQERDSYEQYF. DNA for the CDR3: TGCGCCAGCAGCCAAGAGCGGGACAGCTACGAGCAGTACTTC.